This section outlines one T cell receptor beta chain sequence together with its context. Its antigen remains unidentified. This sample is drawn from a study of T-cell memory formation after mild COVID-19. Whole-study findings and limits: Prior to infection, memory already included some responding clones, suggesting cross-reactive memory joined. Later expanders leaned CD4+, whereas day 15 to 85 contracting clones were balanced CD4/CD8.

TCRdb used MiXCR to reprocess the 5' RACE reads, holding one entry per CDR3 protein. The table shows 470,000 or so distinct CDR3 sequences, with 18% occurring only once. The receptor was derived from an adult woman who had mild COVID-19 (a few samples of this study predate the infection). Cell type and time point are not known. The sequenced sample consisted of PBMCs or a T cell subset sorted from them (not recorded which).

CDR3 nucleotides: TGTGCCTGGAGTGTACGTGGTCACGAGCAGTACTTC. Translated: CAWSVRGHEQYF. The chain has TRBV30 and TRBJ2-7; D is ambiguous. In germline, CDR1 is GTSNPN, CDR2 SVGIG (reference sequence). CDR3 length: 12 amino acids. Between the trimmed V and J ends, which lost 0 bases and 5 bases, there was a span of 8 bases.